The clone carrying this T cell receptor (beta chain) was detected a few times. Its antigen is undetermined. Sequencing relied on a cDNA template that was reverse transcribed from extracted RNA. TCRdb keeps only in-frame clones here, not all; method: immunoSEQ multiplex PCR. The sample includes about 220,000 clones, 50% to 60% of them seen just once. In germline, CDR1 is GTSNPN, CDR2 SVGIG (reference sequence). Trimming stripped 0 bases from V and 2 bases from J, with 11 bases between. The CDR3 consists of 16 residues. These data originate in a study of CD8+ T cells in alopecia areata. Study findings and constraints: Significant decreases in scalp clonality and expanded CD8+ clones followed tofacitinib treatment. Normal scalp had lower clonality than lesional scalp, with alopecia totalis/universalis lesions showing this most strongly.

Treatment described: oral pan-JAK inhibitor, 5-10 mg twice daily. Researchers took lesional scalp punch biopsies and peripheral blood from people who were alopecia areata patients. This clonotype was obtained from a human donor with alopecia areata. Sample: CD4+ T cells sorted from blood, taken at week 4, from a patient treated with tofacitinib. The chain joins TRBV30 to TRBJ1-6, with no clear D. CDR3 DNA: TGTGCCTGGAGTGTACCCAGTGAACCCTATAATTCACCCCTCCACTTT. It translates to CAWSVPSEPYNSPLHF.